This T cell receptor (beta chain) emerged from a study of T cell repertoires in cytomegalovirus infection. Findings and limits, study-wide: Summed public TCR beta family frequency identified CMV carriers bearing the relevant HLA.

TCRdb re-derived calls from the reads in MiXCR, one entry per CDR3 protein. The table shows about 160,000 distinct CDR3 sequences, with 17% occurring only once. As concerns this clonotype: The antigen is undetermined. At one boundary the junction diverges from the germline segment, which might be a read error.

CDR3 size: 10 residues. Sequences were obtained from CD8+ T cells from PBMCs. The TCR comes from a human donor in good health (CMV status not recorded). Some clones in this sample may be carry-over from other donors' samples. V is TRBV12-3 or TRBV12-4 and J is TRBJ2-1; 9 bases are a match to TRBD2. The CDR3 loop reads CATGGGELIF. The CDR3 DNA reads TGTGCCACCGGCGGGGGGGAGCTGATCTTC.